These 28 T cell receptor beta chains were sequenced from one sample in a study of cytomegalovirus exposure and HLA in healthy donors. This PCR relied on a set of 60 Vbeta primers and 13 Jbeta primers. Repertoires were generated with immunoSEQ multiplex PCR, while TCRdb's copy carries only in-frame clones and drops some. The sample yields 50,000 to 70,000 clones, 70% to 75% seen once. Input material: PBMCs. All receptors derive from a man between 25 and 39 years old in good health and CMV-seropositive.

This clone came up once. The chain links TRBV5-8 to TRBJ1-6; D is unclear. V was clipped by 0 bases and J by 0 bases, with 7 bases between them. The CDR3 sequence is 16 residues long. CDR1 and CDR2 (germline): SGHTS, YDEGEE. The chain's CDR3 is CASSLGRSSYNSPLHF. DNA for the CDR3: TGTGCCAGCAGCTTGGGTAGGAGCTCCTATAATTCACCCCTCCACTTT.

The J gene is TRBJ1-2, the V gene TRBV5-6; a possible D gene is TRBD1 (6 bases). Germline V gene data show CDR1 as SGHDT and CDR2 as YYEEEE. V was shortened by 4 bases and J by 12 bases, with 16 bases between the two germline ends. The CDR3 sequence is 12 residues long. CDR3 coding DNA: TGTGCCAGCAGCCGACAGGTTCCCGGGGACACCTTC. This sequence encodes CASSRQVPGDTF. The full variable domain, its missing parts supplied by reference TRBV5-6 and TRBJ1-2, is DAGVTQSPTHLIKTRGQQVTLRCSPKSGHDTVSWYQQALGQGPQFIFQYYEEEERQRGNFPDRFSGHQFPNYSSELNVNALLLGDSALYLCASSRQVPGDTFGSGTRLTVV.

Only a few counts were recorded for this clone. The gene calls are TRBV29-1 and TRBJ1-1; D possibly corresponds to TRBD1 (6 bases). The CDR3 is 13 amino acids. V lost 2 bases and J 13 bases, leaving 20 bases between the germline ends. Germline loops: CDR1 SQVTM, CDR2 ANQGSEA. CDR3 residues: CSVEQTGRGVGFF. In nucleotides, the CDR3 is TGCAGCGTTGAACAAACAGGGAGGGGGGTCGGTTTCTTT.

CDR3 DNA: TGTGCCAGCAGTCTGGACAGGGGCGCCTACAATGAGCAGTTCTTC. Its protein product is CASSLDRGAYNEQFF. V gene TRBV28 combines with J gene TRBJ2-1; 9 nucleotides align to TRBD1. Germline V lookup: CDR1 MDHEN, CDR2 SYDVKM. After removal of 5 bases from V and 2 bases from J, the junction contained 4 bases not matched to a gene. CDR3 length: 15 amino acids.

The sample holds a few counts of this clone. The rearrangement joins TRBV27 to TRBJ2-7, with 11 bases matching TRBD2. The CDR3 has 15 residues. Germline-derived CDR1 and CDR2 are MNHEY and SMNVEV (reference sequence). Germline trimming cut 5 bases from V and 3 bases from J; bases unmatched to any gene: 6. The CDR3 spells CASSPRLAGGYEQYF. The CDR3 region has the DNA TGTGCCAGCAGTCCACGTCTAGCGGGGGGCTACGAGCAGTACTTC.

In this sample, this clone is medium-sized (0.01 to 0.1%). This rearrangement joins TRBV4-3 to TRBJ2-1; possible D gene TRBD2, 7 bases. V dropped 0 bases and J dropped 4 bases, with 13 bases sitting between them. Germline V gene sequence: CDR1 LGHNA, CDR2 YSLEER. The CDR3 has 16 amino acids. The CDR3 nucleotides read TGCGCCAGCAGCCAAGAACTCGGGGGGCGGTACAATGAGCAGTTCTTC. It specifies CASSQELGGRYNEQFF.

The rearrangement uses TRBV6-1 and TRBJ1-1; D may be TRBD1 (5 bases). CDR1 and CDR2 (germline): MNHNS, SASEGT. Trimming cost V 6 bases and J 3 bases, with 11 bases left between them. The CDR3 runs 13 residues. CDR3 sequence (DNA): TGTGCCAGCAGAAGCCGACAGCACACTGAAGCTTTCTTT. This codes for CASRSRQHTEAFF.

The CDR3 nucleotides are TGTGCCAGCAGTTTATATGGGTGGACAGAATCCTACGAGCAGTACTTC. Residues: CASSLYGWTESYEQYF. The V call is TRBV27, the J call TRBJ2-7; D possibly corresponds to TRBD1 (6 bases). Per the germline V gene, CDR1 is MNHEY and CDR2 is SMNVEV (reference sequence). The CDR3 covers 16 residues. Trimming shortened V by 1 base and J by 1 base, and 14 bases separated the two germline ends.

The rearrangement links TRBV6-5 to TRBJ2-7; TRBD2 aligns across 7 bases. The germline V gene encodes CDR1 MNHEY and CDR2 SVGAGI. The ends lost 0 bases at V and 4 bases at J; junction bases unmatched: 3. CDR3 size: 14 residues. DNA for the CDR3: TGTGCCAGCAGTTACTCGGGGGGGGGATACGAGCAGTACTTC. Amino acids: CASSYSGGGYEQYF.

This chain links TRBV2 with TRBJ1-3; a weak D match, TRBD1 (6 bases). The CDR3 is made up of 17 amino acids. Germline V gene data show CDR1 as SNHLY and CDR2 as FYNNEI. The ends were cut back, 4 bases at V and 7 bases at J, with 23 bases in the middle. CDR3 DNA: TGTGCCAGCAGTGGGGACGGGACACGGGACGATTGGAACACCATATATTTT. Protein product: CASSGDGTRDDWNTIYF.

The chain carries TRBV9 and TRBJ2-1; D ambiguous. CDR1 is SGDLS, CDR2 YYNGEE, per germline. This CDR3 region has 13 residues. V was cut by 4 bases and J by 5 bases, with 10 bases left in between. The chain's CDR3 is CASSPSIHNEQFF. CDR3 DNA sequence: TGTGCCAGCAGCCCTAGTATACACAATGAGCAGTTCTTC.

This chain joins TRBV6-1 and TRBJ2-7; TRBD1 is a possible D gene (6 bases). CDR1 is MNHNS, CDR2 SASEGT, per germline. The V end was cut by 6 bases, the J end by 5 bases, with 17 bases between. CDR3 length equals 14 residues. The CDR3 loop reads CASRPTGAPHEQYF. CDR3 nucleotide sequence: TGTGCCAGCAGACCGACAGGCGCGCCACACGAGCAGTACTTC.

The genes are TRBV5-4 and TRBJ1-1; 7 nucleotides line up with TRBD1. Germline CDR1 and CDR2: SGHNT and YYREEE (reference sequence). J was trimmed by 5 bases and V by 0 bases; bases with no gene match: 7. CDR3 length: 15 amino acids. The CDR3 reads CASSLADTRGTEAFF. In DNA, the CDR3 is TGTGCCAGCAGCTTGGCTGACACCAGGGGGACTGAAGCTTTCTTT.

The chain recombines TRBV7-2 with TRBJ2-7, with D maybe TRBD1 (6 bases). Trimming removed 1 base from V and 3 bases from J, with 13 bases in between. Germline V gene lookup returns CDR1 SGHTA and CDR2 FQGNSA. There are 15 residues in the CDR3. The CDR3 spells CASSLEQGRSYEQYF. CDR3 sequence (DNA): TGTGCCAGCAGCTTAGAACAGGGCAGGAGCTACGAGCAGTACTTC.

The V call is TRBV6-1, the J call TRBJ1-5; 9 bases are shared with TRBD1. From germline, CDR1 is MNHNS and CDR2 SASEGT. This CDR3 comprises 14 residues. The J segment lost 8 bases and the V segment lost 2 bases, leaving 4 bases of the junction unmatched. Here the CDR3 DNA reads TGTGCCAGCAGTGAAAACAGGGGGCGGGAGCCCCAGCATTTT. Encoded protein: CASSENRGREPQHF.

The rearrangement joins TRBV4-2 to TRBJ1-1; D remains unclear. The CDR3 is made up of 13 amino acids. Per germline, CDR1 LGHNA and CDR2 YNFKEQ. V was cut by 0 bases and J by 8 bases, with 10 bases left in between. The CDR3, as DNA: TGTGCCAGCAGCCAAGAAAGGGAGGGAGAAGCTTTCTTT. This sequence encodes CASSQEREGEAFF.

The rearrangement joins TRBV9 to TRBJ1-2, with D possibly being TRBD1 (5 bases). V gave up 4 bases and J gave up 4 bases, with 14 bases separating them. From germline, CDR1 is SGDLS and CDR2 YYNGEE. The CDR3 runs 14 residues. Here the CDR3 reads CASSKIQGSYGYTF. The CDR3 nucleotides are TGTGCCAGCAGCAAAATCCAGGGCTCCTATGGCTACACCTTC.

V is TRBV7-8 and J is TRBJ1-5, with a tentative D call TRBD1 (6 bases). Trimming removed 4 bases from V and 2 bases from J, with 15 bases in between. Germline values: CDR1 SGHVS, CDR2 FQNEAQ. The CDR3 runs to 16 residues. The CDR3 is CASSWTVTIGNQPQHF. In DNA, the CDR3 is TGTGCCAGCAGCTGGACAGTTACTATAGGCAATCAGCCCCAGCATTTT.

This clone appeared a few times. The chain couples TRBV6-5 to TRBJ1-1; D uncertain. Germline V lookup: CDR1 MNHEY, CDR2 SVGAGI. This CDR3 region has 10 residues. The CDR3 nucleotides read TGTGTTGACCGCGGGGCTGAAGCTTTCTTT. It encodes CVDRGAEAFF.

This chain uses TRBV7-9 with TRBJ1-4; D unclear. Germline V lookup: CDR1 SEHNR, CDR2 FQNEAQ (reference sequence). The length of the CDR3 is 15 residues. V was trimmed by 2 bases and J by 3 bases, leaving 10 bases between them. The CDR3 loop reads CASSLQESPNEKLFF. DNA of the CDR3: TGTGCCAGCAGCTTACAGGAAAGTCCTAATGAAAAACTGTTTTTT.

The chain links TRBV4-1 to TRBJ1-5; 10 bases line up with TRBD1. Unmatched junction bases numbered 10, after V lost 1 base and J lost 4 bases. The germline CDR1 and CDR2 sequences are MGHRA and YSYEKL. The length of the CDR3 is 18 residues. The CDR3 protein is CASSQGTGQGPRNQPQHF. The CDR3 DNA reads as TGCGCCAGCAGCCAAGGGACGGGACAGGGGCCTAGGAATCAGCCCCAGCATTTT.

The V call is TRBV18, the J call TRBJ2-2; 8 nucleotides line up with TRBD1. Germline V CDR1 and CDR2: KGHSH, LQKENI. V shed 3 bases, J shed 8 bases, and the junction held 5 bases outside the gene matches. This CDR3 has 14 residues. CDR3 region: CASSPGTGLGELFF. CDR3 sequence (DNA): TGTGCCAGCTCACCCGGGACAGGCCTTGGGGAGCTGTTTTTT. Full variable domain (remainder filled in from reference TRBV18 and TRBJ2-2): NAGVMQNPRHLVRRRGQEARLRCSPMKGHSHVYWYRQLPEEGLKFMVYLQKENIIDESGMPKERFSAEFPKEGPSILRIQQVVRGDSAAYFCASSPGTGLGELFFGEGSRLTVL.

The gene calls are TRBV4-2 and TRBJ1-2; 7 nucleotides line up with TRBD1. The CDR3 is 17 residues long. After removal of 2 bases from V and 2 bases from J, the junction contained 11 bases not matched to a gene. The V gene's germline CDR1 is LGHNA and CDR2 YNFKEQ. CDR3 amino acids: CASSQPYDRERNYGYTF. The CDR3 nucleotides read TGTGCCAGCAGCCAACCTTACGACAGGGAGAGAAACTATGGCTACACCTTC.

This clone has more than one count but fewer than ten. The chain has TRBV6-6 and TRBJ1-4; the D gene is possibly TRBD1 (6 bases). The CDR3 runs to 15 residues. The V gene's germline CDR1 is MNHNY and CDR2 SVGAGI (reference sequence). V shed 0 bases and J shed 1 base, with 6 bases lying between them. CDR3 in DNA: TGTGCCAGCAGTTACTCGGACAGAACTAATGAAAAACTGTTTTTT. Its protein is CASSYSDRTNEKLFF.

In its sample, this clone was seen once. The chain combines TRBV5-1 with TRBJ2-1; no firm D call. Germline lookup yields CDR1 SGHRS and CDR2 YFSETQ. V was cut by 0 bases and J by 7 bases, with 17 bases left in between. The CDR3 runs 16 residues. CDR3 in amino acids: CASSLELRSVRNEQFF. In DNA form, the CDR3 reads TGCGCCAGCAGCTTGGAATTACGTTCGGTACGGAATGAGCAGTTCTTC.

The CDR3 loop reads CASTHRGANTGELFF. CDR3 nucleotides: TGTGCCAGCACCCACCGGGGGGCGAACACCGGGGAGCTGTTTTTT. The chain is built from TRBV6-6 and TRBJ2-2, with TRBD2 identical over 7 bases. Per germline, CDR1 MNHNY and CDR2 SVGAGI (reference sequence). The CDR3 is made up of 15 amino acids. The ends lost 7 bases at V and 0 bases at J; junction bases unmatched: 5.

The rearrangement links TRBV7-2 to TRBJ2-7, with a possible D match to TRBD1 (5 bases). Germline V gene sequence: CDR1 SGHTA, CDR2 FQGNSA. V lost 5 bases, J lost 3 bases, and 14 bases lay in between. There are 14 residues in the CDR3. CDR3 sequence (DNA): TGTGCCAGCAGCCGAACGCAGGGCAGCTACGAGCAGTACTTC. It codes for CASSRTQGSYEQYF.

Note on this clone: The sample contains more than one DNA sequence encoding this CDR3. The chain links TRBV15 to TRBJ1-1; D is unclear. V was shortened by 3 bases and J by 0 bases, with 5 bases between the two germline ends. The germline gives CDR1 LNHNV, CDR2 YYDKDF (reference sequence). This CDR3 region has 13 residues. CDR3 bases: TGTGCCACCAGCAGGGACTTGAACACTGAAGCTTTCTTT. This codes for CATSRDLNTEAFF.